This T cell receptor (beta chain) was recorded in a study of blood T cell repertoires in COVID-19 (dated by TCRdb to about 2020). Turning to the overall study: Collaborator samples came from the United States, Italy and Spain and covered acute and convalescent phases of COVID-19. The prospective study material was composed of cDNA or gDNA derived from T cells, B-cell-depleted T cells, or PBMCs. Deeply sampled blood TCRbeta repertoires from subjects exposed to, actively infected with, or recovered from COVID-19 were included in the dataset. The repertoires were released in a freely available public database meant as a resource for research on the immune response to SARS-CoV-2. The samples were drawn from two sources: the first 160 participants of the ongoing ImmuneRACE study, and 1,254 subjects contributed by 6 global collaborators. The sample metadata nearly always contained a de-identified subject ID, COVID-19 status, age in years and sex. Where available, HLA class I and class II types were obtained from metadata supplied by the sample provider rather than from assay-based typing.

Broader findings and caveats from the paper: The quantity of clinical and demographic metadata differed by source and by participant and was supplied without curation.

The CDR3 runs 14 amino acids, cysteine and phenylalanine included. Of all the DNA, just the CDR3 is kept, 42 bases in frame from base 1. V is clipped by 8 bases and J by 5 bases, and the sequence between their germline boundaries is 13 bases long. The germline V gene supplies CDR1 MNHEY and CDR2 SVGAGI. In the prospective study, participants were roughly 18 to 95 years old, resided in 24 geographic areas of the United States, and were enrolled through a virtual design. To assign participants to cohorts, the prospective study relied on clinical history that participants themselves reported in a screening survey and a study questionnaire. In the prospective study, whole blood, serum and a nasopharyngeal or oropharyngeal swab were collected from each participant by mobile phlebotomists. Over a roughly 2-month period, participants in the prospective study had the option of providing additional blood draws and questionnaires. Before DNA extraction, prospective study blood samples were shipped either frozen or at room temperature.

As to this clone: Its antigen remains undetermined. Per-nucleotide qualities are absent, and no much larger clonotype sits a single base away.

TCRbeta CDR3 regions were amplified from genomic DNA by means of the immunoSEQ Assay, a bias-controlled multiplex PCR. The authors' analysis ran thus. The number of nucleated cells in each sample was estimated by amplification of reference gene primers within the assay. To quantify the absolute abundance of each unique TCRbeta CDR3 rearrangement, sequence reads were collapsed and filtered. For each sample, productive Simpson clonality was calculated as the square root of Simpson's diversity index across productive rearrangements. Sourced from immuneACCESS, this table was stored by TCRdb with only in-frame sequences that have V and J called. A share of the clones is absent; for the studies checked, an unresolved V gene accounts for under half, and the remainder has no known explanation. V and J calls and clone size are those listed in that table; D and trimming were worked out from the DNA. The sample has roughly 300,000 clones on record, roughly 91% of them singletons. The top ten constitute 2.3% of the sample.

In this chain, TRBV6-5 is recombined with TRBJ1-6, with the D segment identity uncertain. This TCR derives from a woman in her forties with acute COVID-19. Sequenced input: PBMCs or T cells enriched from blood (not recorded which). The CDR3 has the sequence CASGGKSDNSPLHF. The sequenced DNA: TGTGCCAGCGGAGGGAAGTCAGATAATTCACCCCTCCACTTT.